This TCR beta chain emerged from a study of control samples from healthy donors and cancer patients. The CDR3 covers 14 residues. V lost 3 bases and J lost 6; bases outside the gene matches: 1. CDR1 and CDR2 from the germline V gene are SGHNT and YENEEA. Sequenced by immunoSEQ multiplex PCR; TCRdb stores in-frame clones only, minus some. The table lists approximately 170,000 clones, 90% to 95% of them singletons. The material sequenced was blood. The origin of this receptor is a woman younger than 45 in good health. The chain is built from TRBV11-3 and TRBJ2-2, with 10 bases that match TRBD1. CDR3 loop: CASSFGQGAGELFF. The CDR3 DNA is TGTGCCAGCAGCTTCGGACAGGGGGCCGGGGAGCTGTTTTTT.